These 16 T cell receptor beta chains were all obtained from the same sample, sequenced in a study of Ad26.COV2.S vaccination and SARS-CoV-2 variants. Data came from immunoSEQ multiplex PCR; TCRdb stores just in-frame clones and leaves some out. This sample has around 300,000 clones, with 80% to 90% found just once. Treatment denoted: around 19 received Ad26.COV2.S at low or high dose, single or two shots; several received placebo; per-sample allocation not given. Samples were taken on day 63 after the first vaccine or placebo injection. The source was peripheral blood, collected in a trial of Ad26.COV2.S vaccine versus placebo. The receptors come from a person aged 18-60 years who received the Ad26.COV2.S COVID-19 vaccine or a placebo.

The rearrangement joins TRBV28 to TRBJ2-7; TRBD2 is a possible D gene (7 bases). V lost 5 bases and J 0 bases, leaving 17 bases between the germline ends. This CDR3 comprises 16 residues. Germline-derived CDR1 and CDR2 are MDHEN and SYDVKM. CDR3 coding DNA: TGTGCCAGCAGTCCAGCCCGGGGAGGGGGCTCCTACGAGCAGTACTTC. Its protein is CASSPARGGGSYEQYF.

J is TRBJ1-2 and V is TRBV19; 7 positions agree with TRBD1. CDR1 and CDR2 (germline): LNHDA, SQIVND (reference sequence). The CDR3 is 14 residues long. The trim removed 6 bases at V and 8 bases at J, leaving 12 bases unmatched. The CDR3 nucleotides are TGTGCCAGTAGGTCGACAGGGATCCCCGAGGGCTACACCTTC. Its translation is CASRSTGIPEGYTF.

This clone was seen once. The V gene is TRBV14, the J gene TRBJ2-5, with 9 positions matching TRBD1. With V trimmed by 4 bases and J by 4 bases, 1 base remained unmatched. The CDR3 loop spans 13 amino acids. The germline gives CDR1 SGHDN, CDR2 FVKESK. The CDR3, as DNA: TGTGCCAGCAGCCCACAGGGGGCAGAGACCCAGTACTTC. Its protein product is CASSPQGAETQYF.

The genes are TRBV18 and TRBJ2-2; possible D gene TRBD1, 6 bases. Trimming cost V 8 bases and J 2 bases, with 18 bases left between them. This CDR3 has 16 amino acids. Germline V gives CDR1 KGHSH, CDR2 LQKENI. The CDR3 region has the DNA TGTGCCAGCCTCGACCGAGACAGGCTTAACACCGGGGAGCTGTTTTTT. It encodes CASLDRDRLNTGELFF.

V is TRBV30 and J is TRBJ2-7, with D possibly called TRBD1 or TRBD2 (5 bases each). This CDR3 is built from 14 residues. The ends were cut back, 2 bases at V and 0 bases at J, with 11 bases in the middle. Germline-derived CDR1 and CDR2 are GTSNPN and SVGIG (reference sequence). CDR3 residues: CAWSPGPYSYEQYF. As DNA, the CDR3 is TGTGCCTGGAGTCCGGGACCGTACTCCTACGAGCAGTACTTC. The whole variable domain, remainder taken from reference TRBV30 and TRBJ2-7, is SQTIHQWPATLVQPVGSPLSLECTVEGTSNPNLYWYRQAAGRGLQLLFYSVGIGQISSEVPQNLSASRPQDRQFILSSKKLLLSDSGFYLCAWSPGPYSYEQYFGPGTRLTVT.

The chain joins TRBV5-1 to TRBJ2-7, with TRBD2 identical over 15 bases. The CDR3 sequence is 18 residues long. Germline V gene lookup returns CDR1 SGHRS and CDR2 YFSETQ. With V trimmed by 3 bases and J by 5 bases, 12 bases remained unmatched. The CDR3 DNA sequence: TGCGCCAGCAGCTCTGGACTAGCGGGAGGGCCTAAGGTCCACGAGCAGTACTTC. This codes for CASSSGLAGGPKVHEQYF.

In its sample, this clone was seen a few times. The chain carries TRBV19 and TRBJ1-1, with D tentatively TRBD1 (6 bases). This CDR3 contains 13 residues. Per germline, CDR1 LNHDA and CDR2 SQIVND (reference sequence). Deletions cut 1 base from V and 8 bases from J, with 11 bases between. CDR3 coding DNA: TGTGCCAGTAGTATAGCCGCCGGACAGGAAGCTTTCTTT. Translating gives CASSIAAGQEAFF.

V gene TRBV19 combines with J gene TRBJ1-1; 8 nucleotides line up with TRBD1. Germline assignment: CDR1 LNHDA and CDR2 SQIVND (reference sequence). After removal of 4 bases from V and 4 bases from J, the junction contained 5 bases not matched to a gene. The CDR3 covers 14 residues. The CDR3 loop is CASSTRGRGTEAFF. The CDR3 DNA follows: TGTGCCAGTAGTACCAGGGGGCGCGGCACTGAAGCTTTCTTT.

This clone was seen once. The rearrangement links TRBV20-1 to TRBJ2-1, with TRBD1 identical over 8 bases. With V trimmed by 3 bases and J by 7 bases, 5 bases remained unmatched. Germline V lookup: CDR1 DFQATT, CDR2 SNEGSKA (reference sequence). The CDR3 has 13 residues. The CDR3 protein is CSASMDRVNEQFF. CDR3 in DNA: TGCAGTGCTAGTATGGACAGGGTAAATGAGCAGTTCTTC.

This rearrangement joins TRBV15 to TRBJ1-1; no clear D. This CDR3 region has 13 residues. Trimming removed 3 bases from V and 5 bases from J, with 10 bases in between. Germline values: CDR1 LNHNV, CDR2 YYDKDF (reference sequence). The CDR3 here is CATSSAGPTEAFF. CDR3 coding DNA: TGTGCCACCAGCAGCGCAGGTCCGACTGAAGCTTTCTTT.

This clone has just one count. This sequence joins TRBV28 and TRBJ2-3; the D is unclear. CDR1 MDHEN and CDR2 SYDVKM come from the germline V gene. The germline V and J ends were trimmed by 3 bases and 0 bases, with 16 bases remaining between them. This CDR3 region has 17 residues. The CDR3 DNA reads TGTGCCAGCAGTTTCCCCAGACTGGGGTCAAGCACAGATACGCAGTATTTT. Translating gives CASSFPRLGSSTDTQYF.

This clone appeared a few times. The V and J genes are TRBV5-1 and TRBJ1-4, with 7 bases lining up with TRBD1. CDR3 size: 14 residues. With V trimmed by 3 bases and J by 3 bases, 2 bases remained unmatched. From germline, CDR1 is SGHRS and CDR2 YFSETQ. The CDR3 here is CASSWTGSNEKLFF. For the CDR3, the DNA is TGCGCCAGCAGCTGGACAGGTTCTAATGAAAAACTGTTTTTT.

V is TRBV28 and J is TRBJ1-4, with D perhaps matching TRBD1 (5 bases). The germline V gene encodes CDR1 MDHEN and CDR2 SYDVKM. This CDR3 spans 14 amino acids. The V end lost 2 bases, the J end lost 5 bases, and 9 bases lay between the germline ends. Here the CDR3 reads CASSLGGDNEKLFF. CDR3 in DNA: TGTGCCAGCAGTTTAGGAGGGGACAATGAAAAACTGTTTTTT.

The CDR3 nucleotides are TGTGCCAGCAGCCCCCGACAGGGACAAAAACTGTTTTTT. This codes for CASSPRQGQKLFF. The chain joins TRBV7-8 to TRBJ1-4, with 7 bases that match TRBD1. The CDR3 contains 13 residues. Germline lookup yields CDR1 SGHVS and CDR2 FQNEAQ. J lost 9 bases, V lost 5 bases, and 6 bases had no gene match.

The chain couples TRBV7-2 to TRBJ2-3; possibly TRBD2 for D (7 bases). Germline CDR1 is SGHTA and CDR2 is FQGNSA. V lost 8 bases and J lost 1, with 19 bases in between. This CDR3 is built from 16 residues. In DNA, the CDR3 is TGTGCCAGCGGCGGCGGGGGCTTGAGAGGCACAGATACGCAGTATTTT. Translating gives CASGGGGLRGTDTQYF.

The genes are TRBV19 and TRBJ2-6, with no clear D. This CDR3 comprises 15 residues. With 5 bases removed from V and 4 bases from J, the gap between germline ends came to 12 bases. CDR1 and CDR2 (germline): LNHDA, SQIVND (reference sequence). This CDR3 is CASSRDGYGANVLTF. As DNA, the CDR3 is TGTGCCAGTAGTCGAGACGGCTACGGGGCCAACGTCCTGACTTTC.